The 18 T cell receptor beta chains below were found in one sample sequenced in a study of radiation and T cells in renal cell carcinoma. The table came from immunoSEQ multiplex PCR; TCRdb's copy has only in-frame clones and leaves some out. The repertoire holds approximately 80,000 clones, with 80% to 90% as singletons. Sample time point: blood 4 weeks post-SBRT, at nephrectomy. Treatment indicated: 15 Gy SBRT to primary tumor, nephrectomy 4 weeks later. The material sequenced was blood, taken from a patient whose treatment included radiotherapy and nephrectomy. The receptors derive from a woman in her sixties or seventies with renal cell carcinoma.

V usage is TRBV7-6 and J usage is TRBJ1-2; D unclear. Trimming took 5 bases from V and 0 from J, leaving 19 bases between them. The CDR3 extends over 17 amino acids. CDR1 is SGHVS, CDR2 FNYEAQ, per germline. The CDR3 reads CASSQGPSSTPNYGYTF. In DNA, the CDR3 is TGTGCCAGCAGCCAAGGACCGTCATCTACTCCTAACTATGGCTACACCTTC.

This clone has only a few counts. The J gene is TRBJ1-6, the V gene TRBV27; D is possibly TRBD1 (6 bases). CDR1 is MNHEY and CDR2 is SMNVEV in the germline V gene (reference sequence). The V and J ends lost 5 bases and 0 bases respectively, with 11 bases between them. The CDR3 totals 16 residues. The CDR3, as DNA: TGTGCCAGCAGTACTCAGGGGAGCTCCTATAATTCACCCCTCCACTTT. This sequence encodes CASSTQGSSYNSPLHF.

This chain connects TRBV6-5 to TRBJ1-2; possibly TRBD1 for D (6 bases). CDR3 length equals 13 residues. V was pared by 5 bases and J by 4 bases, with 11 bases between. Germline assignment: CDR1 MNHEY and CDR2 SVGAGI. Written as DNA, the CDR3 is TGTGCCAGCAGTCTACAGGGCCGCTATGGCTACACCTTC. Amino acids: CASSLQGRYGYTF.

The chain carries TRBV4-1 and TRBJ2-3; perhaps TRBD2 as D (7 bases). Germline V gene sequence: CDR1 MGHRA, CDR2 YSYEKL. The CDR3 covers 18 residues. Trimming stripped 4 bases from V and 0 bases from J, with 20 bases between. CDR3 protein: CASSLRGAFEGSTDTQYF. The CDR3 nucleotides are TGCGCCAGCAGCCTCCGGGGGGCGTTCGAGGGAAGCACAGATACGCAGTATTTT.

The chain recombines TRBV20-1 with TRBJ2-3, with unresolved D. The length of the CDR3 is 11 residues. V dropped 5 bases and J dropped 5 bases, with 8 bases sitting between them. CDR1 DFQATT and CDR2 SNEGSKA come from the germline V gene (reference sequence). CDR3 in amino acids: CSAPPLDTQYF. The CDR3 DNA reads as TGCAGTGCTCCTCCTTTAGATACGCAGTATTTT.

This rearrangement joins TRBV10-1 to TRBJ1-5; D uncertain. CDR1 is WNHNN, CDR2 SYGVQD, per germline (reference sequence). V dropped 5 bases and J dropped 3 bases, with 5 bases sitting between them. The CDR3 is made up of 12 amino acids. The DNA for the CDR3 is TGCGCCAGCAGTCACGACAATCAGCCCCAGCATTTT. This sequence encodes CASSHDNQPQHF.

This chain links TRBV9 with TRBJ2-7; tentative D call: TRBD2 (6 bases). CDR1 is SGDLS, CDR2 YYNGEE, per germline. This CDR3 has 14 residues. Trimming left V 4 bases short and J 0 bases short, with 11 bases between. CDR3 sequence reads: CASSPGGVSYEQYF. The CDR3 bases are TGTGCCAGCAGCCCCGGGGGAGTCTCCTACGAGCAGTACTTC.

A single count supports this clone. The rearrangement joins TRBV28 to TRBJ1-5, with 7 bases that match TRBD1. V trimming: 6 bases; J trimming: 0 bases; junction bases outside the gene matches: 5. Per the germline V gene, CDR1 is MDHEN and CDR2 is SYDVKM. The CDR3 consists of 15 residues. DNA for the CDR3: TGTGCCAGCAGACCGACAGGGTTTAGCAATCAGCCCCAGCATTTT. Translating it yields CASRPTGFSNQPQHF. Drawing the rest from reference TRBV28 and TRBJ1-5, the complete variable domain is DVKVTQSSRYLVKRTGEKVFLECVQDMDHENMFWYRQDPGLGLRLIYFSYDVKMKEKGDIPEGYSVSREKKERFSLILESASTNQTSMYLCASRPTGFSNQPQHFGDGTRLSIL.

The rearrangement uses TRBV2 and TRBJ2-3; D gene ambiguous. Germline CDR1 reads SNHLY; CDR2 reads FYNNEI. Trimming took off 7 bases at V and 0 bases at J, with 14 bases between the two ends. The CDR3 covers 15 residues. The CDR3 DNA reads as TGTGCCAGCACCTGGGCAGGCTCTAGCACAGATACGCAGTATTTT. Its protein is CASTWAGSSTDTQYF.

This clone was counted a few times. The V and J genes are TRBV6-1 and TRBJ2-5; D is ambiguous. CDR1 and CDR2 from the germline V gene are MNHNS and SASEGT. V was shortened by 6 bases and J by 5 bases, with 13 bases between the two germline ends. The CDR3 covers 13 residues. The CDR3 loop is CASSVGGAETQYF. The CDR3 DNA follows: TGTGCCAGCAGCGTAGGCGGCGCGGAGACCCAGTACTTC.

The CDR3 coding sequence is TGTGCCAGCAGCCAAAAACAAAACTATGGCTACACCTTC. Translation gives CASSQKQNYGYTF. V usage is TRBV4-2 and J usage is TRBJ1-2; D gene ambiguous. V was cut by 2 bases and J by 2 bases, with 6 bases left in between. CDR1 is LGHNA, CDR2 YNFKEQ, per germline. The CDR3 runs to 13 residues.

This chain connects TRBV19 to TRBJ2-2, with D hard to call. V was pared by 3 bases and J by 2 bases, with 7 bases between. This CDR3 has 14 amino acids. From germline, CDR1 is LNHDA and CDR2 SQIVND (reference sequence). The CDR3 loop reads CASSIKGNTGELFF. Written as DNA, the CDR3 is TGTGCCAGTAGTATCAAAGGTAACACCGGGGAGCTGTTTTTT.

This clone was counted a single time. The chain employs TRBV7-8 and TRBJ2-1; TRBD1 is a possible D gene (6 bases). The CDR3 is 15 amino acids. Germline CDR1 is SGHVS and CDR2 is FQNEAQ. Trimming stripped 2 bases from V and 0 bases from J, with 8 bases between. CDR3 coding DNA: TGTGCCAGCAGCTTATTGACAGGCTCCTACAATGAGCAGTTCTTC. Amino acids: CASSLLTGSYNEQFF.

This clone occurred a few times. The chain combines TRBV7-9 with TRBJ1-1; the D gene is possibly TRBD1 (6 bases). This CDR3 has 14 amino acids. Germline V gene data show CDR1 as SEHNR and CDR2 as FQNEAQ (reference sequence). V was shortened by 5 bases and J by 3 bases, with 13 bases between the two germline ends. CDR3 amino acids: CASSPDSGDTEAFF. For the CDR3, the DNA is TGTGCCAGCAGCCCGGACAGTGGGGACACTGAAGCTTTCTTT.

The V and J genes are TRBV4-3 and TRBJ1-2, with no clear D. Trimming shortened V by 4 bases and J by 2 bases, and 14 bases separated the two germline ends. Germline V gene data show CDR1 as LGHNA and CDR2 as YSLEER. CDR3 size: 15 residues. The CDR3 region has the DNA TGCGCCAGCAGCCTAGCTATAGGAGGCAACTATGGCTACACCTTC. Protein product: CASSLAIGGNYGYTF.

V gene TRBV19 combines with J gene TRBJ1-1; perhaps TRBD1 as D (5 bases). Germline values: CDR1 LNHDA, CDR2 SQIVND (reference sequence). This CDR3 region has 15 residues. V lost 4 bases, J lost 4 bases, and 16 bases lay in between. The CDR3, as DNA: TGTGCCAGTAGTAGGCGGGACCCAGCCGTCACTGAAGCTTTCTTT. This codes for CASSRRDPAVTEAFF.

The V call is TRBV6-5, the J call TRBJ1-2; unclear D gene. V was shortened by 6 bases and J by 4 bases, with 12 bases between the two germline ends. Germline CDR1 and CDR2: MNHEY and SVGAGI. The CDR3 is 13 amino acids. CDR3 sequence: CASRGGTGYGYTF. The CDR3 DNA reads TGTGCCAGCAGAGGCGGAACGGGCTATGGCTACACCTTC.

There are a few counts of this clone. J is TRBJ1-6 and V is TRBV2; TRBD1 matches 7 bases. Trimming took 10 bases from V and 10 from J; bases not matched to a gene: 10. The CDR3 has 13 amino acids. From germline, CDR1 is SNHLY and CDR2 FYNNEI. CDR3 protein: CATVQGWRSPLHF. CDR3 nucleotides: TGTGCCACCGTACAGGGGTGGAGGTCACCCCTCCACTTT. Variable domain in full (rest from reference TRBV2 and TRBJ1-6): EPEVTQTPSHQVTQMGQEVILRCVPISNHLYFYWYRQILGQKVEFLVSFYNNEISEKSEIFDDQFSVERPDGSNFTLKIRSTKLEDSAMYFCATVQGWRSPLHFGNGTRLTVT.